The rows below give T cell receptor beta chains drawn from one sample of a study of blood T cell repertoires in COVID-19. Sequencing was performed with immunoSEQ multiplex PCR; in TCRdb, only in-frame clones are kept and a portion is missing. Of over 20,000 clones listed, 82% were seen once; the top ten hold 30% to 35%. The material sequenced was peripheral blood. The receptors originated from a human donor in a cohort sampled during active COVID-19. The CDR3 runs from the conserved cysteine through the conserved F or W. Fields, in order: CDR3 DNA, CDR3 protein, CDR3 length, J gene, V gene, D gene, clone size. A D gene is named only where the DNA matches it firmly. Size tells how often a clone was seen (once, few, many) or the class of an expanded clone, and some rows leave it out.

CDR3nt: TGTGCCAGTAGTATCTGGAGCGGGGGGCGGACCGGGGAGCTGTTTTTT; CDR3aa: CASSIWSGGRTGELFF; len: 16; j_gene: TRBJ2-2; v_gene: TRBV19; d_gene: TRBD2; abundance: -
CDR3nt: TGTGCCAGCAGCCCTACCGGGACTAGCATCACAGATACGCAGTATTTT; CDR3aa: CASSPTGTSITDTQYF; len: 16; j_gene: TRBJ2-3; v_gene: TRBV7-6; d_gene: TRBD2; abundance: -
CDR3nt: TGTGCCAGCTCACCAAAGGCAGGGGACACCTACGAGCAGTACTTC; CDR3aa: CASSPKAGDTYEQYF; len: 15; j_gene: TRBJ2-7; v_gene: TRBV18; d_gene: -; abundance: -
CDR3nt: TGCAGCGTCCAGGGGGCCGGGGACACTGAAGCTTTCTTT; CDR3aa: CSVQGAGDTEAFF; len: 13; j_gene: TRBJ1-1; v_gene: TRBV29-1; d_gene: TRBD1; abundance: -
CDR3nt: TGTGCCAGCTCACCCAATCCGGACACCGGGGAGCTGTTTTTT; CDR3aa: CASSPNPDTGELFF; len: 14; j_gene: TRBJ2-2; v_gene: TRBV18; d_gene: -; abundance: -
CDR3nt: TGCAGCGTCATGGGGGCAGGAGCCCTTTTCTCCTACGAGCAGTACTTC; CDR3aa: CSVMGAGALFSYEQYF; len: 16; j_gene: TRBJ2-7; v_gene: TRBV29-1; d_gene: -; abundance: -
CDR3nt: TGTGCCAGCAGCTCCCTGGGGCACACTGAAGCTTTCTTT; CDR3aa: CASSSLGHTEAFF; len: 13; j_gene: TRBJ1-1; v_gene: TRBV14; d_gene: -; abundance: few
CDR3nt: TGTGCCAGCTCACCTGACAGGCAGGGGAACGCTGAAGCTTTCTTT; CDR3aa: CASSPDRQGNAEAFF; len: 15; j_gene: TRBJ1-1; v_gene: TRBV18; d_gene: -; abundance: once
CDR3nt: TGTGCCAGCAGCTTGTCCCTCGAGCAGTACTTC; CDR3aa: CASSLSLEQYF; len: 11; j_gene: TRBJ2-7; v_gene: TRBV5-4; d_gene: -; abundance: -
CDR3nt: TGTGCCAGCAGCCCTCATGGACTAGCGGGAGGGGTTAGCACCGGGGAGCTGTTTTTT; CDR3aa: CASSPHGLAGGVSTGELFF; len: 19; j_gene: TRBJ2-2; v_gene: TRBV6-2/TRBV6-3; d_gene: TRBD2; abundance: once
CDR3nt: TGTGCCAGCAGCGAACTAGCGGGAGATGAGCAGTTCTTC; CDR3aa: CASSELAGDEQFF; len: 13; j_gene: TRBJ2-1; v_gene: TRBV7-9; d_gene: TRBD2; abundance: -
CDR3nt: TGTGCCAGCAGTGGAGACAGGTTCCCTGCGTATGGCTACACCTTC; CDR3aa: CASSGDRFPAYGYTF; len: 15; j_gene: TRBJ1-2; v_gene: TRBV2; d_gene: -; abundance: -
CDR3nt: TGTGCCAGCAGGAAAGACAGGGGGGTCGACTATGGCTACACCTTC; CDR3aa: CASRKDRGVDYGYTF; len: 15; j_gene: TRBJ1-2; v_gene: TRBV6-5; d_gene: TRBD1; abundance: -
CDR3nt: TGTGCCAGCAGCGCGGGTGCGAGGGGGAGCTCCTACGAGCAGTACTTC; CDR3aa: CASSAGARGSSYEQYF; len: 16; j_gene: TRBJ2-7; v_gene: TRBV5-4; d_gene: -; abundance: -
CDR3nt: TGTGCCAGCAGCTTAGCAGGACAGGAGGGGGGCGGCTACACCTTC; CDR3aa: CASSLAGQEGGGYTF; len: 15; j_gene: TRBJ1-2; v_gene: TRBV7-9; d_gene: TRBD1; abundance: few
CDR3nt: TGTGCCAGTAGTCCGACAGGGGGCGTGGATACGCAGTATTTT; CDR3aa: CASSPTGGVDTQYF; len: 14; j_gene: TRBJ2-3; v_gene: TRBV19; d_gene: TRBD1; abundance: -
CDR3nt: TGTGCCAGCAGCCTTAAGCCAGATACGCAGTATTTT; CDR3aa: CASSLKPDTQYF; len: 12; j_gene: TRBJ2-3; v_gene: TRBV12-3/TRBV12-4; d_gene: -; abundance: few
CDR3nt: TGTGCCAGCAGTTTGTTATCGAGTACGCAGTATTTT; CDR3aa: CASSLLSSTQYF; len: 12; j_gene: TRBJ2-3; v_gene: TRBV28; d_gene: -; abundance: -
CDR3nt: TGTGCCACCAGTGAAGTTTCAGGGGGCAAAAACATTCAGTACTTC; CDR3aa: CATSEVSGGKNIQYF; len: 15; j_gene: TRBJ2-4; v_gene: TRBV24-1; d_gene: TRBD1; abundance: once
CDR3nt: TGTGCCACCCGAGATGGTGCAGGGGGCTACGAGCAGTACTTC; CDR3aa: CATRDGAGGYEQYF; len: 14; j_gene: TRBJ2-7; v_gene: TRBV6-5; d_gene: TRBD1; abundance: -
CDR3nt: TGTGCCAGCAGCAAGGTGGCGGGAGGGGTTGGATACGAGCAGTACTTC; CDR3aa: CASSKVAGGVGYEQYF; len: 16; j_gene: TRBJ2-7; v_gene: TRBV5-5; d_gene: TRBD2; abundance: -
CDR3nt: TGTGCCAGCAGCTTGGCGGGCAGGGCCTACGAGCAGTACTTC; CDR3aa: CASSLAGRAYEQYF; len: 14; j_gene: TRBJ2-7; v_gene: TRBV5-5; d_gene: -; abundance: -
CDR3nt: TGTGCCAGCAGTGTCTTTAGCGGGACCTTTCTAAATGAGCAGTTCTTC; CDR3aa: CASSVFSGTFLNEQFF; len: 16; j_gene: TRBJ2-1; v_gene: TRBV27; d_gene: TRBD2; abundance: once
CDR3nt: TGCAGCGTAACGGACAGCGAGCAGTACTTC; CDR3aa: CSVTDSEQYF; len: 10; j_gene: TRBJ2-7; v_gene: TRBV29-1; d_gene: -; abundance: -
CDR3nt: TGTGCCAGCAGCTTAGGTCTTCTAGCGGGGGTCGACACAGATACGCAGTATTTT; CDR3aa: CASSLGLLAGVDTDTQYF; len: 18; j_gene: TRBJ2-3; v_gene: TRBV7-2; d_gene: TRBD2; abundance: once
CDR3nt: TGCAGTGCTAGTGGGTCGGGGGCCTACAATGAGCAGTTCTTC; CDR3aa: CSASGSGAYNEQFF; len: 14; j_gene: TRBJ2-1; v_gene: TRBV20-1; d_gene: -; abundance: -
CDR3nt: TGTGCCAGCGAAGGGGGGGCCTCGGGGCCCCAGCATTTT; CDR3aa: CASEGGASGPQHF; len: 13; j_gene: TRBJ1-5; v_gene: TRBV2; d_gene: -; abundance: -
CDR3nt: TGTGCCAGCGCCGGGACAGGGAACTCTGGTCAGCCCCAGCATTTT; CDR3aa: CASAGTGNSGQPQHF; len: 15; j_gene: TRBJ1-5; v_gene: TRBV6-5; d_gene: TRBD1; abundance: -
CDR3nt: TGTGCCAGTAATACGGACAGGGGGAGTCATCAGCCCCAGCATTTT; CDR3aa: CASNTDRGSHQPQHF; len: 15; j_gene: TRBJ1-5; v_gene: TRBV19; d_gene: TRBD1; abundance: -